This TCR beta chain was profiled in a study of breast tumors, draining lymph nodes, adjacent tissues. This clonotype was counted between two and nine times. Antigen: not known. General study results and limits: Most tumor T cells seemingly derive from lymph node, then expand in tumor. Data only fit, rather than demonstrated, lymph node origin of most tumor T cells. Tumor TCR diversity was below lymph nodes but above nontumor tissue. Compared with basal-like, luminal-like tumors shared significantly more repertoire with nontumor tissue.

The CDR3 sequence is 14 residues long. Germline-derived CDR1 and CDR2 are MNHNY and SVGAGI (reference sequence). V dropped 5 bases and J dropped 4; count of bases not matched to a gene: 5. TCRdb reprocessed the multiplex PCR reads with MiXCR, giving one entry per CDR3 protein. The sample yields 150,000 to 200,000 distinct CDR3 sequences, around a third seen once. Axillary draining lymph nodes of breast cancer patients supplied the node samples. This sequence originates from a female donor with breast cancer. Some clones in this sample may be carry-over from other donors' samples. This chain links TRBV6-6 with TRBJ1-2; 9 bases align to TRBD1. The sample was axillary lymph node tissue. The DNA of the CDR3 is TGTGCCAGCAGTCCTACAGGGGGCGGCTATGGCTACACCTTC. Amino acid sequence: CASSPTGGGYGYTF.